The next 4 T cell receptor beta chains were all read from a single sample in a study of shared clonotypes between healthy human individuals. Sequenced by immunoSEQ multiplex PCR; TCRdb stores in-frame clones only, minus some. The table includes about 1.5 million clones, 95% to 99% detected once. Sequencing used naive CD4+ T cells sorted from blood. Subset of the sample: CD45RA+ positively selected. The receptors stem from a man aged 25 to 45 in good health.

The V and J genes are TRBV28 and TRBJ1-1; 7 bases line up with TRBD1. V lost 10 bases to trimming and J lost 1 base; unmatched junction nucleotides: 9. Per the germline V gene, CDR1 is MDHEN and CDR2 is SYDVKM. The CDR3 spans 14 residues. CDR3 protein: CATRQGSGNTEAFF. In DNA, the CDR3 is TGTGCCACCAGACAGGGATCGGGGAACACTGAAGCTTTCTTT.

The V and J genes are TRBV10-3 and TRBJ1-1; 12 positions match TRBD1. The CDR3 spans 16 residues. The V segment lost 7 bases and the J segment 1 base; nucleotides outside the gene matches: 7. Germline V gene lookup returns CDR1 ENHRY and CDR2 SYGVKD. CDR3 in DNA: TGTGCCATCAATAAGGGACAGGGGGCGAGGAACACTGAAGCTTTCTTT. Encoded protein: CAINKGQGARNTEAFF.

The rearrangement links TRBV7-8 to TRBJ1-5, with D perhaps matching TRBD1 (6 bases). The CDR3 extends over 15 amino acids. Between the trimmed V and J ends, which lost 0 bases and 5 bases, there was a span of 11 bases. CDR1 SGHVS and CDR2 FQNEAQ come from the germline V gene. CDR3 protein: CASSLAPGVDQPQHF. The DNA of the CDR3 is TGTGCCAGCAGCTTAGCACCAGGGGTGGATCAGCCCCAGCATTTT.

V usage is TRBV5-5 and J usage is TRBJ1-5, with D unclear. Germline V gives CDR1 SGHKS, CDR2 YYEKEE (reference sequence). The V end lost 3 bases, the J end lost 0 bases, and 7 bases lay between the germline ends. The CDR3 runs 14 residues. This CDR3 reads CASSWSISNQPQHF. The CDR3 region has the DNA TGTGCCAGCAGCTGGAGTATTAGCAATCAGCCCCAGCATTTT. Using reference TRBV5-5 and TRBJ1-5 for the parts outside the CDR3, the full variable domain is DAGVTQSPTHLIKTRGQQVTLRCSPISGHKSVSWYQQVLGQGPQFIFQYYEKEERGRGNFPDRFSARQFPNYSSELNVNALLLGDSALYLCASSWSISNQPQHFGDGTRLSIL.